This record concerns one T cell receptor beta chain sequence. There is no known antigen for this receptor. The record has no base qualities; no much larger clone is one base away. The sample is drawn from a study of blood T cells in healthy people across ages (dated by TCRdb to the mid-2010s). Concerning the study at large: Template switching captured roughly one uniquely barcoded TCR beta cDNA molecule per two T cells in model experiments. The study measured age-related changes in TCR beta repertoire diversity using deep sequencing normalized with unique cDNA molecular identifiers. The donors were divided into four age groups: young (average about 16 years), middle-aged (approximately 39), aged (approximately 62) and long-lived (82). To avoid experimental bias, donors of different ages were spread randomly across the sequencing lanes. Two additional independent replicas of 1 million unique cDNA reads from the same blood draw were analyzed for two donors (one aged 18 to 29 and one aged 80 or older).

Inclusive of the bounding cysteine and phenylalanine, the CDR3 is 15 residues long. Of all the DNA, just the CDR3 is kept, 45 bases in frame from base 1. From a lookup of the germline V gene (reference sequence), CDR1 and CDR2 are DFQATT and SNEGSKA. Donors were a few dozen systemically healthy Caucasian individuals from Russia aged roughly 6 to 100 years. Roughly 9 milliliters of peripheral blood were drawn from each donor into EDTA-treated Vacutainer tubes. PBMCs were isolated by Ficoll-Paque density-gradient centrifugation, with at least 7 million obtained per sample. Trizol reagent was used to extract total RNA from the PBMCs, yielding at least 6 micrograms per sample. For every donor, an aliquot of PBMCs went through flow cytometry to measure the percentages of naive CD45RAhigh/CD27high T cells. Library method: 5' RACE. Sequencing took place on an Illumina HiSeq 2500. A second PCR of roughly 7 to 11 cycles was performed with a sample-barcoded 5' primer and a J-beta primer mix. Each TCR beta cDNA molecule received a unique molecular identifier from a template-switch 5' adaptor carrying 12 random nucleotides. Each sample yielded at least 2.5 million CDR3-containing paired-end reads. First-strand cDNA was synthesized from all RNA with the Mint cDNA synthesis kit, primed by a TRBC-specific oligonucleotide. Following uracil-DNA glycosylase treatment, all cDNA underwent a first 18-cycle PCR with the universal primers M1SS and BC2_uni_R. In the paper's pipeline: Normalization of each sample was performed by random selection of 1 million high-quality reads, each carrying a distinct molecular identifier. Instead of being binned into consensus sequences, reads with shared molecular identifiers were discarded. CDR3 identification, clonotype clustering and error correction used MiTCR with a Q25 quality threshold and the strictest error-elimination algorithm. A nonparametric unseen species model with Euler transformation was used to estimate lower-bound total TCR beta diversity. TCRdb reanalyzed the raw reads on its own, using fastp at Q25 for trimming and MiXCR for clone calling, and kept in-frame beta chains. Rows are unified per CDR3 protein, each entry keeping the most common DNA and genes. These V and J calls rely on TCRdb rather than the paper's analysis. Present in this sample are some 1.7 million distinct CDR3 sequences, 28% of which were seen just once. In total, the top ten clones hold roughly 8.2% of the sample.

The paper as a whole reports these results and caveats: The long-lived group showed more naive CD4+ T cells, fewer expanded clones and increased TCR diversity than the aged group, suggesting age selection. Bulk unsorted PBMC profiling prevented conclusive comparison of naive and antigen-experienced compartments. The percentage of naive T cells measured by flow cytometry correlated strongly with observed TCR beta diversity. As age increased, observed TCR beta diversity per million T cells dropped in a roughly linear way, and a significant reduction was already evident by age 40. Estimates of total diversity based on one million sequenced T cells were regarded as lower bounds and as underestimates. Donor CMV infection status was unknown, potentially confounding age-related changes in expanded clonotypes.

The material sequenced was blood. Here the chain combines TRBV20-1 and TRBJ2-4, with a weak D call of TRBD2 (6 bases match). The DNA matches TRBJ2-7 better at its end, which makes the J call doubtful. The origin of this receptor is a woman in her twenties or thirties in good health. The bases read TGCAGTGCTAGAGAAAGCCCTGGGGGGAACTACGAGCAGTACTTC. Translated, it gives CSARESPGGNYEQYF.